The 5 T cell receptor beta chains in this list originate from one sample, sequenced in a study of glioma-infiltrating T cells after dendritic cell vaccination. Method: immunoSEQ multiplex PCR; TCRdb's copy keeps in-frame clones and lacks some. The profile shows approximately 84,000 clones, over 75% of them singletons. Material: blood, obtained before dendritic cell vaccination. The receptors shown here come from a human donor with glioblastoma.

The genes are TRBV4-1 and TRBJ1-5; TRBD1 matches at 7 bases. Trimming removed 0 bases from V and 7 bases from J; junction bases left unmatched: 15. This CDR3 is 18 amino acids long. CDR1 is MGHRA and CDR2 is YSYEKL in the germline V gene. The CDR3 bases are TGCGCCAGCAGCCAAGATACCGGGGACAGCCTGAGTTTGCAGCCCCAGCATTTT. Translation gives CASSQDTGDSLSLQPQHF.

The chain joins TRBV7-2 to TRBJ2-1; 9 nucleotides align to TRBD2. Germline V lookup: CDR1 SGHTA, CDR2 FQGNSA. The V and J ends lost 7 bases and 2 bases, in that order; junction bases with no gene match: 6. The CDR3 is 15 amino acids. The CDR3: CASIPTSGTYNEQFF. CDR3 bases: TGTGCCAGCATCCCGACTAGCGGAACCTACAATGAGCAGTTCTTC.

The chain carries TRBV28 and TRBJ2-3; 7 nucleotides agree with TRBD2. This CDR3 spans 15 amino acids. The germline V gene encodes CDR1 MDHEN and CDR2 SYDVKM. Trimming took 4 bases from V and 0 from J; bases not matched to a gene: 4. CDR3 sequence: CASSSGGTSTDTQYF. The CDR3 DNA follows: TGTGCCAGCAGTTCCGGGGGGACTAGCACAGATACGCAGTATTTT.

Points on this clone: Other DNA sequences in this specimen translate into the identical CDR3. The chain recombines TRBV6-5 with TRBJ2-7; weak D call: TRBD1 (6 bases). The germline V gene encodes CDR1 MNHEY and CDR2 SVGAGI. The CDR3 totals 13 residues. The germline V and J ends were trimmed by 9 bases and 3 bases, with 15 bases remaining between them. CDR3 sequence reads: CASSRQVNYEQYF. The CDR3 nucleotides read TGTGCCAGTAGCAGACAGGTGAACTACGAGCAGTACTTC.

The chain couples TRBV30 to TRBJ1-1; D remains ambiguous. The CDR3 runs 14 residues. The germline V gene has CDR1 GTSNPN and CDR2 SVGIG (reference sequence). V was trimmed by 1 base and J by 11 bases, leaving 20 bases between them. The CDR3 nucleotides read TGTGCCTGGAGTGCGGACTTCCCCTCCAACGGGGCTTTCTTT. This gives the protein CAWSADFPSNGAFF.